Shown below are 6 T cell receptor beta chains from a single sample sequenced in a study of blood T cell repertoires in COVID-19. The method was immunoSEQ multiplex PCR; TCRdb's version includes in-frame clones alone and lacks a portion of them. The table records 250,000 to 300,000 clones, around 84% of them present only once. The source material was PBMCs or T cells enriched from blood (not recorded which). Receptor source: a man between 35 and 55 years old who had been exposed to COVID-19.

The chain couples TRBV29-1 to TRBJ2-1; 9 nucleotides match TRBD1. V lost 7 bases, J lost 8 bases, and 15 bases stayed unmatched. The CDR3 has 15 amino acids. CDR1 SQVTM and CDR2 ANQGSEA come from the germline V gene. The CDR3 DNA follows: TGCAGCGCTGATCCGGGACAGGGAATAGGATATGAGCAGTTCTTC. It is translated as CSADPGQGIGYEQFF.

The chain links TRBV10-3 to TRBJ2-5; TRBD1 agrees at 7 bases. CDR3 length: 14 residues. Germline values: CDR1 ENHRY, CDR2 SYGVKD. The V gene end was trimmed by 7 bases and the J gene end by 3 bases; junction bases not matched to a gene: 8. CDR3 sequence reads: CAIMAGQGEETQYF. The CDR3 DNA sequence: TGTGCCATCATGGCCGGGCAGGGGGAAGAGACCCAGTACTTC.

V is TRBV6-4 and J is TRBJ2-5; a possible D gene is TRBD2 (6 bases). The CDR3 consists of 19 residues. CDR1 and CDR2 from the germline V gene are MRHNA and SNTAGT. Between the trimmed V and J ends, which lost 6 bases and 5 bases, there was a span of 31 bases. As DNA, the CDR3 is TGTGCCAGCAGCCCAAGACGGGGGAACCAGAAGTTTGTTGTTGAGACCCAGTACTTC. It encodes CASSPRRGNQKFVVETQYF.

The rearrangement uses TRBV19 and TRBJ1-5; TRBD1 matches at 9 bases. The CDR3 totals 14 residues. The J segment lost 7 bases and the V segment lost 6 bases, leaving 7 bases of the junction unmatched. Germline assignment: CDR1 LNHDA and CDR2 SQIVND (reference sequence). The DNA of the CDR3 is TGTGCCAGTAGCTTGGGACAGGGAAACCAGCCCCAGCATTTT. It is translated as CASSLGQGNQPQHF.

This clone was observed at least ten times. The J gene is TRBJ1-4, the V gene TRBV6-1; TRBD1 matches at 7 bases. Germline loops: CDR1 MNHNS, CDR2 SASEGT. CDR3 size: 20 residues. Trimming took 2 bases from V and 13 from J; bases not matched to a gene: 28. This CDR3 reads CASSEYKRRQGLLFPFRLFF. CDR3 DNA: TGTGCCAGCAGTGAATATAAGAGGCGACAGGGACTCTTATTCCCGTTCAGACTGTTTTTT.

The chain employs TRBV6-6 and TRBJ1-2; no firm D call. The germline V gene encodes CDR1 MNHNY and CDR2 SVGAGI (reference sequence). V was cut by 8 bases and J by 2 bases, with 12 bases left in between. CDR3 length: 13 residues. The CDR3, as DNA: TGTGCCAGCCTCCCGGGATTCAACTATGGCTACACCTTC. It translates to CASLPGFNYGYTF.